This T cell receptor (beta chain) was sequenced for a study of T cell repertoires in cytomegalovirus infection. Study details: Recently identified HLA-C-restricted and well-studied HLA-B-restricted CMV epitopes were used. CMV infection together with matching HLA type was indicated by public TCR beta signatures. Study-wide results and limits: Within the response measured ex vivo, HLA-C-restricted CMV-specific TCR beta clonotypes were dominant.

The CDR3 sequence is 14 residues long. The V and J ends lost 1 base and 5 bases respectively, with 11 bases between them. Germline V gene data show CDR1 as SGHVT and CDR2 as SQSDAQ. TCRdb called the reads again in MiXCR, with one record for every CDR3 protein. The table lists some 920,000 distinct CDR3 sequences, more than 25% of them singletons, with roughly an eighth in the top ten. On this clonotype itself: The antigen remains undetermined.

The TCR originated in a human donor in good health (CMV status not recorded). Some clones in this sample may be carry-over from other donors' samples. This rearrangement joins TRBV7-4 to TRBJ2-5; D unclear. The specimen comprised cultured CD8+ T cells from PBMCs, sampled from culture after CMV antigen stimulation. This CDR3 is CASSLVQTPETQYF. DNA for the CDR3: TGTGCCAGCAGCTTAGTGCAGACTCCCGAGACCCAGTACTTC.